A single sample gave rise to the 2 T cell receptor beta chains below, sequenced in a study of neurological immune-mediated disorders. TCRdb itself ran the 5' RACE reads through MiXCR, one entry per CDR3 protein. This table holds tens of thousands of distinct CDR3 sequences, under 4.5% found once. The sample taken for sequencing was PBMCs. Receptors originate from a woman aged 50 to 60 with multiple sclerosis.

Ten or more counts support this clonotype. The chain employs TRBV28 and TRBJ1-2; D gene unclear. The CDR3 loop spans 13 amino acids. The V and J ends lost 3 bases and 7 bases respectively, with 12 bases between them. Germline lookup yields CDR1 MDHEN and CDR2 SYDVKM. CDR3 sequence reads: CASSFPVGGGYTF. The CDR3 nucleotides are TGTGCCAGCAGTTTCCCAGTAGGCGGTGGCTACACCTTC.

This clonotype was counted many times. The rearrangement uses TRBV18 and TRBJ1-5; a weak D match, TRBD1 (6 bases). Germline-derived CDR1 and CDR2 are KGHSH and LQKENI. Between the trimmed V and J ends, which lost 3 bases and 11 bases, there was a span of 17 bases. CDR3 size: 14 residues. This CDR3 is CASSPDRTTGAQHF. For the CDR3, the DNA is TGTGCCAGCTCACCCGACAGGACTACCGGGGCCCAGCATTTT.